Sequencing of this T cell receptor beta chain was carried out in a study of a mutant IDH1 vaccine in newly diagnosed glioma (dated by TCRdb to the early 2020s). About the investigation overall: In the chemotherapy-containing groups, vaccination started alongside temozolomide cycles, whereas in patients who had radiotherapy alone it started 4-6 weeks after radiotherapy. Visit V12 was the week-35 safety follow-up and visit V13 was the week-47 end of study. Of the approximately 29 treated patients, approximately 62% were male and approximately 38% were female, and a mean age of roughly 40 years was recorded. Longitudinal TCRB deep sequencing was done for some 25 treated patients, wherever samples were available for exploratory analyses. Peripheral blood was drawn at six visits: V03 (baseline), V05, V07, V10, V12 and V13. Before enrollment, most patients had been given radiochemotherapy with temozolomide as standard therapy, while the rest had received either radiotherapy alone or temozolomide alone. Broad study findings and their caveats: Availability determined which PBMC samples were chosen for TCRB deep sequencing. Changes in the top peripheral T cell clonotypes picked up by TCRB sequencing did not appear to be linked to pseudoprogression. According to the authors, sample limitations meant that analyses of patient blood samples could not be reproduced. Vaccine-induced immune responses across multiple MHC alleles were detected in 90% to 95% of patients.

Taken from cysteine to phenylalanine, the CDR3 has 17 residues. Solely the CDR3 DNA is kept, with 51 bases framed from the first base. The germline V gene supplies CDR1 SGHTA and CDR2 FQGNSA. V is reduced by 5 bases and J by 0 bases, leaving a spacing of 18 bases between them. In light of the paper, this sample's time point label describes: week 47, end of study. Each vaccine dose, consisting of 300 ug of a 20-mer mutant IDH1 peptide in Montanide, was administered subcutaneously with topical imiquimod. Across visits V03 through V10, patients got a total of eight vaccinations, given in weeks 1, 3, 5, 7, 11, 15, 19 and 23. The donors had newly diagnosed IDH1-mutant astrocytomas of WHO grade 3 or 4 that showed loss of nuclear ATRX. The samples were drawn from NOA16, a multicentre, single-arm, open-label phase I trial in Germany that tested a mutant IDH1 peptide vaccine in humans for the first time. Genomic DNA for TCRB sequencing was extracted from EDTA blood using the DNeasy Blood and Tissue Kit.

With regard to this clone: It lacks a known antigen. There are no base qualities to consult, and no much larger clone falls within one base.

The library was made by the immunoSEQ multiplex PCR assay. Rearranged TCR beta chain sequences were amplified with the hsTCRB Kit following the manufacturer's protocol. An Illumina MiSeq was used to sequence the TCRB libraries. As for the authors' bioinformatics: The kit vendor's proprietary platform handled demultiplexing, trimming and gene mapping. TCRdb carries this immuneACCESS record with in-frame sequences only. Its versions omit some clonotypes, under half of them owing to an unresolved V gene in the studies checked, with the rest unexplained. Clone size and the V and J calls come from that table; the DNA yielded D and trimming. A total of about 36,000 clones appear in this sample, roughly 70% of them only once. The leading ten clones occupy roughly 10% of the sample.

The chain uses TRBV7-2 and TRBJ2-3; a tentative D call is TRBD2 (5 bases match). The sequencing used PBMCs, collected from a glioma patient whose treatment included an IDH1 peptide vaccine. The receptor was derived from a man in his forties with glioma. Here the CDR3 is given as CASSLHAPAASTDTQYF. The DNA sequence is given as TGTGCCAGCAGCCTCCACGCGCCAGCGGCTAGCACAGATACGCAGTATTTT.